One sample yielded the 12 T cell receptor beta chains listed below, sequenced in a study of shared clonotypes between healthy human individuals (TCRdb year 2020). Library preparation employed the immunoSEQ multiplex PCR assay. This immuneACCESS table, as held by TCRdb, lists in-frame sequences with V and J called but not all clones. Of the missing ones, under half trace to an unresolved V gene in checked studies; the others have no known cause. The sample has hundreds of thousands of clones on record, less than 96% of them singletons. 0.055% to 0.075% of the sample lies in the top ten. The sample was naive CD4+ T cells sorted from blood. The meaning of the sample's cell subset or site label: CD45RA+ positively selected. Source of these receptors: a woman aged 30 to 39 in good health.

The chain links TRBV5-1 to TRBJ2-2, with 10 bases matching TRBD2. This CDR3 is 17 amino acids long. Germline V gives CDR1 SGHRS, CDR2 YFSETQ. The J segment lost 5 bases and the V segment lost 1 base, leaving 8 bases of the junction unmatched. The CDR3 loop reads CASSLSPSGSWTGELFF. The DNA of the CDR3 is TGCGCCAGCAGCTTGAGTCCTAGCGGGAGTTGGACCGGGGAGCTGTTTTTT.

The V gene is TRBV27, the J gene TRBJ2-7; TRBD2 aligns across 11 bases. The germline V gene has CDR1 MNHEY and CDR2 SMNVEV (reference sequence). The ends lost 4 bases at V and 6 bases at J; junction bases unmatched: 11. The CDR3 totals 16 residues. The CDR3 DNA is TGTGCCAGCAGTTACGATAGCGGGAGGGCCAAAGTCGAGCAGTACTTC. Translating it yields CASSYDSGRAKVEQYF.

The chain joins TRBV6-6 to TRBJ1-1, with TRBD1 matching 7 bases. In germline, CDR1 is MNHNY, CDR2 SVGAGI (reference sequence). The CDR3 loop spans 14 amino acids. Germline trimming cut 6 bases from V and 1 base from J; bases unmatched to any gene: 5. In nucleotides, the CDR3 is TGTGCCAGCAGCTACGGGACAGCGAACACTGAAGCTTTCTTT. Translation: CASSYGTANTEAFF.

This clone was seen just once. The V gene is TRBV18, the J gene TRBJ1-4, with D hard to call. This CDR3 region has 12 residues. The germline V gene has CDR1 KGHSH and CDR2 LQKENI. V was pared by 2 bases and J by 8 bases, with 6 bases between. The CDR3 nucleotides read TGTGCCAGCTCACCAGAAAAAGAAAAACTGTTTTTT. It translates to CASSPEKEKLFF. The full variable domain, its missing parts supplied by reference TRBV18 and TRBJ1-4, is NAGVMQNPRHLVRRRGQEARLRCSPMKGHSHVYWYRQLPEEGLKFMVYLQKENIIDESGMPKERFSAEFPKEGPSILRIQQVVRGDSAAYFCASSPEKEKLFFGSGTQLSVL.

This rearrangement joins TRBV6-1 to TRBJ1-5; 8 bases fit TRBD1. V was clipped by 6 bases and J by 5 bases; unmatched bases: 9. Per the germline V gene, CDR1 is MNHNS and CDR2 is SASEGT. The CDR3 is 15 residues long. CDR3 in DNA: TGTGCCAGCAGCAAAGACAGGGGAACTGATCAGCCCCAGCATTTT. This gives the protein CASSKDRGTDQPQHF.

The chain joins TRBV11-2 to TRBJ2-1; 8 nucleotides line up with TRBD1. Germline V CDR1 and CDR2: SGHAT, FQNNGV. The CDR3 consists of 15 residues. Losses at the gene ends were 5 bases for V and 8 bases for J; bases not matched to a gene: 11. In DNA form, the CDR3 reads TGTGCCAGCAGCCAATCCATAAACAGGGGGGATGAGCAGTTCTTC. Encoded protein: CASSQSINRGDEQFF.

The rearrangement joins TRBV11-2 to TRBJ2-7; 9 bases match TRBD2. The germline V gene encodes CDR1 SGHAT and CDR2 FQNNGV. CDR3 length: 16 residues. The ends lost 4 bases at V and 2 bases at J; junction bases unmatched: 9. The CDR3 DNA follows: TGTGCCAGCAGCTGGGAGGGGGCTAGCGGGACCTACGAGCAGTACTTC. Its protein is CASSWEGASGTYEQYF.

The rearrangement uses TRBV5-1 and TRBJ1-3; D gene unclear. Trimming took off 1 base at V and 0 bases at J, with 8 bases between the two ends. The CDR3 length is 15 residues. Germline loops: CDR1 SGHRS, CDR2 YFSETQ. The chain's CDR3 is CASSLNGVSGNTIYF. Here the CDR3 DNA reads TGCGCCAGCAGCTTGAATGGTGTCTCTGGAAACACCATATATTTT.

This rearrangement joins TRBV27 to TRBJ2-1; 7 bases map to TRBD2. Germline CDR1 MNHEY, CDR2 SMNVEV (reference sequence). After removal of 2 bases from V and 8 bases from J, the junction contained 9 bases not matched to a gene. The CDR3 is 15 amino acids. The CDR3: CASSLARTSGHEQFF. DNA of the CDR3: TGTGCCAGCAGTTTAGCTCGGACTAGTGGTCATGAGCAGTTCTTC.

The chain couples TRBV28 to TRBJ1-3; D remains ambiguous. The V gene's germline CDR1 is MDHEN and CDR2 SYDVKM. Trimming took off 5 bases at V and 0 bases at J, with 11 bases between the two ends. There are 15 residues in the CDR3. CDR3 nucleotides: TGTGCCAGCAGTGAGGGCCTACTCTCTGGAAACACCATATATTTT. Protein: CASSEGLLSGNTIYF.

The chain links TRBV5-1 to TRBJ1-1; possible D gene TRBD1, 5 bases. Trimming cost V 3 bases and J 4 bases, with 10 bases left between them. Germline V gene lookup returns CDR1 SGHRS and CDR2 YFSETQ. The length of the CDR3 is 13 residues. CDR3 sequence reads: CASSSLGATEAFF. For the CDR3, the DNA is TGCGCCAGCAGCTCCCTTGGGGCCACTGAAGCTTTCTTT.

The count of this clone is one. The gene calls are TRBV6-6 and TRBJ1-5; D unclear. CDR1 MNHNY and CDR2 SVGAGI come from the germline V gene (reference sequence). The CDR3 is 12 amino acids. Trimming took 8 bases from V and 5 from J, leaving 10 bases between them. CDR3 protein: CASGLTHQPQHF. DNA of the CDR3: TGTGCCAGCGGCCTAACACATCAGCCCCAGCATTTT.